This passage covers 23 T cell receptor beta chains from one sample sequenced in a study of T cells after yellow fever vaccination. TCRdb re-called the 5' RACE reads with MiXCR, one entry per CDR3 protein. The top ten hold roughly a quarter of the sample, which has 300,000 to 350,000 distinct CDR3 sequences, approximately 4% seen once. This specimen was PBMCs, taken 5 days after the yellow fever booster vaccination. These receptors were obtained from a man between 18 and 29 years old who received the YFV17D yellow fever vaccine.

The chain's CDR3 is CAEERITEAFF. For the CDR3, the DNA is TGTGCCGAAGAAAGGATCACTGAAGCTTTCTTT. The rearrangement links TRBV6-1 to TRBJ1-1; D is undetermined. This CDR3 is 11 amino acids long. V was trimmed by 11 bases and J by 4 bases, leaving 11 bases between them. Germline CDR1 and CDR2: MNHNS and SASEGT.

This rearrangement joins TRBV5-6 to TRBJ2-7, with 7 nucleotides matching TRBD1. CDR3 length equals 18 residues. Unmatched junction bases numbered 16, after V lost 0 bases and J lost 4 bases. Per the germline V gene, CDR1 is SGHDT and CDR2 is YYEEEE. The CDR3 region is CASSLVALLRDSSYEQYF. Written as DNA, the CDR3 is TGTGCCAGCAGCTTGGTGGCCTTACTCCGGGACAGCTCATACGAGCAGTACTTC.

This chain joins TRBV7-2 and TRBJ1-5; D may be TRBD1 (5 bases). V lost 6 bases and J 3 bases, leaving 12 bases between the germline ends. Germline V gene sequence: CDR1 SGHTA, CDR2 FQGNSA. CDR3 length: 14 amino acids. The DNA for the CDR3 is TGTGCCAGCAGTAGCACAGGTGTCAATCAGCCCCAGCATTTT. It specifies CASSSTGVNQPQHF.

The V call is TRBV29-1, the J call TRBJ2-2, with D perhaps matching TRBD1 (6 bases). Germline V gene lookup returns CDR1 SQVTM and CDR2 ANQGSEA. V gave up 5 bases and J gave up 6 bases, with 13 bases separating them. The CDR3 is made up of 13 amino acids. Here the CDR3 reads CSVYPQGSGELFF. The CDR3 coding sequence is TGCAGCGTTTACCCACAGGGCTCCGGGGAGCTGTTTTTT.

This clonotype was recorded a few times. The chain carries TRBV18 and TRBJ1-1; the D gene is possibly TRBD1 (6 bases). Germline V lookup: CDR1 KGHSH, CDR2 LQKENI. The CDR3 totals 13 residues. Trimming cost V 10 bases and J 0 bases, with 12 bases left between them. The chain's CDR3 is CATLDSLNTEAFF. The CDR3 nucleotides are TGTGCCACCCTGGACAGTTTGAACACTGAAGCTTTCTTT.

V usage is TRBV6-6 and J usage is TRBJ1-5; 8 positions agree with TRBD1. Germline-derived CDR1 and CDR2 are MNHNY and SVGAGI (reference sequence). The CDR3 has 13 amino acids. The ends lost 6 bases at V and 7 bases at J; junction bases unmatched: 5. Here the CDR3 reads CASRAGGGQPQHF. CDR3 nucleotides: TGTGCCAGCAGAGCAGGGGGCGGACAGCCCCAGCATTTT.

The chain is built from TRBV12-3 or TRBV12-4 and TRBJ1-5, with unresolved D. V was clipped by 7 bases and J by 0 bases, with 13 bases between them. The CDR3 consists of 15 residues. The CDR3 protein is CASKSQDYSNQPQHF. CDR3 coding DNA: TGTGCCAGCAAAAGTCAGGACTATAGCAATCAGCCCCAGCATTTT.

The chain combines TRBV6-5 with TRBJ2-7; TRBD1 is a possible D gene (5 bases). V lost 0 bases, J lost 4 bases, and 22 bases lay in between. Germline V gene sequence: CDR1 MNHEY, CDR2 SVGAGI. The CDR3 has 18 residues. The CDR3 loop reads CASSYSMGEQAVAYEQYF. The DNA of the CDR3 is TGTGCCAGCAGTTACTCGATGGGTGAACAGGCGGTCGCGTACGAGCAGTACTTC.

The chain joins TRBV29-1 to TRBJ2-3; the D is unclear. Per the germline V gene, CDR1 is SQVTM and CDR2 is ANQGSEA. Trimming stripped 0 bases from V and 2 bases from J, with 9 bases between. This CDR3 is 14 amino acids long. CDR3 sequence: CSVEDVQITDTQYF. The CDR3 bases are TGCAGCGTTGAAGACGTCCAGATCACAGATACGCAGTATTTT.

The CDR3 DNA follows: TGTGCCAGCAGCCCTCTGACAGGGGGCGTAGGTGGCTACACCTTC. Encoded protein: CASSPLTGGVGGYTF. This rearrangement joins TRBV7-9 to TRBJ1-2; 10 bases are a match to TRBD1. J gave up 7 bases and V 5 bases, and 10 bases lay outside the gene matches. The CDR3 has 15 residues. CDR1 and CDR2 (germline): SEHNR, FQNEAQ (reference sequence).

This clonotype was seen at least ten times. V and J are TRBV5-1 and TRBJ2-2; D not resolved. Between the trimmed V and J ends, which lost 1 base and 5 bases, there was a span of 12 bases. The CDR3 is made up of 15 amino acids. CDR1 and CDR2 from the germline V gene are SGHRS and YFSETQ. CDR3 protein: CASSLSPPGTGELFF. CDR3 DNA sequence: TGCGCCAGCAGCTTGTCCCCCCCGGGTACCGGGGAGCTGTTTTTT.

This clonotype was counted at least ten times. The chain recombines TRBV20-1 with TRBJ1-4, with 8 bases aligning to TRBD1. This CDR3 contains 14 residues. Germline lookup yields CDR1 DFQATT and CDR2 SNEGSKA (reference sequence). J lost 4 bases, V lost 2 bases, and 3 bases had no gene match. The CDR3 here is CSARKGQDNEKLFF. CDR3 in DNA: TGCAGTGCTAGAAAGGGACAGGATAATGAAAAACTGTTTTTT.

The genes are TRBV9 and TRBJ1-2; no clear D. Trimming left V 0 bases short and J 4 bases short, with 13 bases between. The germline CDR1 and CDR2 sequences are SGDLS and YYNGEE. CDR3 length: 15 residues. The CDR3 here is CASSVDDTSFYGYTF. In DNA, the CDR3 is TGTGCCAGCAGCGTAGATGACACCTCCTTCTATGGCTACACCTTC.

The V call is TRBV12-3 or TRBV12-4, the J call TRBJ1-2, with D maybe TRBD1 (6 bases). The CDR3 runs 17 residues. V lost 5 bases, J lost 5 bases, and 24 bases lay in between. Here the CDR3 DNA reads TGTGCCAGCAGTGCACAGGGAGATGTTTCTTTGGGGTATGGCTACACCTTC. It translates to CASSAQGDVSLGYGYTF.

This clonotype came up a few times. This chain joins TRBV12-3 or TRBV12-4 and TRBJ2-5; D is ambiguous. The CDR3 extends over 13 amino acids. V shed 7 bases and J shed 5 bases, with 14 bases lying between them. The CDR3 spells CASTLMGMETQYF. The CDR3 coding sequence is TGTGCCAGCACCCTGATGGGCATGGAGACCCAGTACTTC.

A few counts support this clonotype. This rearrangement joins TRBV12-3 or TRBV12-4 to TRBJ1-2; D perhaps matches TRBD1 (6 bases). V was shortened by 9 bases and J by 0 bases, with 11 bases between the two germline ends. There are 13 residues in the CDR3. The CDR3 loop reads CASRQAANYGYTF. The DNA of the CDR3 is TGTGCCAGTCGACAGGCAGCTAACTATGGCTACACCTTC.

The chain recombines TRBV28 with TRBJ1-4, with D perhaps matching TRBD1 (6 bases). V lost 5 bases and J lost 5, with 15 bases in between. The germline V gene encodes CDR1 MDHEN and CDR2 SYDVKM. The CDR3 length is 15 residues. The CDR3 loop is CASSDGGAENEKLFF. The CDR3 nucleotides read TGTGCCAGCAGTGACGGGGGGGCCGAGAATGAAAAACTGTTTTTT.

This clonotype has only a few counts. The chain couples TRBV11-2 to TRBJ1-2, with TRBD1 as a possible D gene (5 bases). The V gene lost 5 bases and the J gene lost 8 bases, with 15 bases spanning the gap. This CDR3 contains 13 residues. Germline values: CDR1 SGHAT, CDR2 FQNNGV. DNA of the CDR3: TGTGCCAGCAGCCGTCGGGTTGGGGGGGGCTACACCTTC. This sequence encodes CASSRRVGGGYTF. Combining the CDR3 with reference TRBV11-2 and TRBJ1-2 gives the whole variable domain EAGVAQSPRYKIIEKRQSVAFWCNPISGHATLYWYQQILGQGPKLLIQFQNNGVVDDSQLPKDRFSAERLKGVDSTLKIQPAKLEDSAVYLCASSRRVGGGYTFGSGTRLTVV.

This clonotype was picked up many times. This chain joins TRBV5-1 and TRBJ2-7; D remains unclear. V lost 1 base and J 4 bases, leaving 9 bases between the germline ends. The germline V gene encodes CDR1 SGHRS and CDR2 YFSETQ. The CDR3 has 13 amino acids. The CDR3 sequence is CASSLSDGYEQYF. For the CDR3, the DNA is TGCGCCAGCAGCTTGTCCGACGGGTACGAGCAGTACTTC.

This clonotype was recorded at least ten times. The genes are TRBV5-1 and TRBJ1-1, with D unclear. CDR3 length equals 14 residues. V lost 0 bases and J lost 2, with 8 bases in between. Germline V gives CDR1 SGHRS, CDR2 YFSETQ. CDR3 region: CASSLAVSNTEAFF. CDR3 DNA sequence: TGCGCCAGCAGCTTGGCGGTTTCCAACACTGAAGCTTTCTTT.

This clonotype was counted at least ten times. V and J are TRBV29-1 and TRBJ2-1, with D perhaps matching TRBD1 (5 bases). This CDR3 has 13 residues. Per the germline V gene, CDR1 is SQVTM and CDR2 is ANQGSEA. Trimming stripped 7 bases from V and 5 bases from J, with 15 bases between. As DNA, the CDR3 is TGCAGCGCCCTTGGGGCCTCTAACAATGAGCAGTTCTTC. Translated: CSALGASNNEQFF.

On this clonotype itself: A much larger clone lies one base from this, so it may be a read error. Given the absence of the conserved phenylalanine or tryptophan at the CDR3 end, a read error is likely. V gene TRBV6-2 or TRBV6-3 combines with J gene TRBJ2-2; no firm D call. The CDR3 is made up of 14 amino acids. The germline V gene encodes CDR1 MNHEY and CDR2 SVGEGT. Trimming took off 7 bases at V and 1 base at J, with 10 bases between the two ends. DNA for the CDR3: TGTGCCAGCAATTTTAACTGGAACACCGGGGAGCTGTTTTAT. Translating gives CASNFNWNTGELFY.

This chain connects TRBV10-3 to TRBJ2-7; 7 bases match TRBD1. CDR3 length: 15 amino acids. The germline V gene encodes CDR1 ENHRY and CDR2 SYGVKD. V trimming: 4 bases; J trimming: 0 bases; junction bases outside the gene matches: 6. In DNA, the CDR3 is TGTGCCATCAGTGCCCCGGGACAGAGCTCCTACGAGCAGTACTTC. It encodes CAISAPGQSSYEQYF.